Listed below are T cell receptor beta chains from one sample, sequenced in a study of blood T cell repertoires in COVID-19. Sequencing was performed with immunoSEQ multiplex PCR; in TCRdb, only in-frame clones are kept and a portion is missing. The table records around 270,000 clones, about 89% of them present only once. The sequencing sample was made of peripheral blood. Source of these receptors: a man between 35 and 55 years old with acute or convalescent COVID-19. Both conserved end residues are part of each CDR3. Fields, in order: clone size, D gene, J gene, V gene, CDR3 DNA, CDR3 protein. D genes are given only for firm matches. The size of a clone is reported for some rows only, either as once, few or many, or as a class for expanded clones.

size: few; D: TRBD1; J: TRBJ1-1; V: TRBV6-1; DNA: TGTGCCAGCAGTGATCAACAGGGGGCGGGCACTGAAGCTTTCTTT; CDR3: CASSDQQGAGTEAFF
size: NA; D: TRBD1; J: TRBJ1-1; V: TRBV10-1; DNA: TGCGCCAGCAGTGAGTCGGGACAGGGAAGAACTGAAGCTTTCTTT; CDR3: CASSESGQGRTEAFF
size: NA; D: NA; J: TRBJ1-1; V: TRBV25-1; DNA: TGTGCCAGCAGTGAATTGGGAGGGGAGGCTTTCTTT; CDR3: CASSELGGEAFF
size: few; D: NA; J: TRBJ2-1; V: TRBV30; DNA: TGTGGGGCAGTTTCCTACAATGAGCAGTTCTTC; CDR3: CGAVSYNEQFF
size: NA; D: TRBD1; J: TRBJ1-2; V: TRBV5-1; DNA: TGCGCCAGCAGAGATCTACTGGGACAGCCCTTGACTAACTATGGCTACACCTTC; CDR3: CASRDLLGQPLTNYGYTF
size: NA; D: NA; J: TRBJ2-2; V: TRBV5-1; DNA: TGCGCCAGCAGCTTGGGCGGAACCACCGGGGAGCTGTTTTTT; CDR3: CASSLGGTTGELFF
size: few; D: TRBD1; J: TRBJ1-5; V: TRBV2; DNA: TGTGCCAGCAGTAGGACAGGGGGTCAGCCCCAGCATTTT; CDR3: CASSRTGGQPQHF
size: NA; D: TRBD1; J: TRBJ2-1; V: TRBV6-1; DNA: TGTGCCAGCAGTGGGCTCGGACAGGGGACCTACAATGAGCAGTTCTTC; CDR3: CASSGLGQGTYNEQFF
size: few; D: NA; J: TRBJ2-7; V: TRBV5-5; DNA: TGTGCCAGCACAAGGACTTTTAGCTCCTACGAGCAGTACTTC; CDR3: CASTRTFSSYEQYF
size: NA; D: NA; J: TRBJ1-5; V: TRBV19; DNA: TGTGCCAGTAGTATGGGGCGCCAGGTGAATCAGCCCCAGCATTTT; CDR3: CASSMGRQVNQPQHF
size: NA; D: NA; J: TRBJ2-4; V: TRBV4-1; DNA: TGCGCCAGCAGCCAAGAGAGTCCCCCCAACATTCAGTACTTC; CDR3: CASSQESPPNIQYF
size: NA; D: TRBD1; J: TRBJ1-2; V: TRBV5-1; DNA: TGCGCCAGCAGCGAAACAGGGGACTATGGCTACACCTTC; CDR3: CASSETGDYGYTF
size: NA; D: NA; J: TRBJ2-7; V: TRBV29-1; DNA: TGCAGCGTTGAAGGGAGGAACTACGAGCAGTACTTC; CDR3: CSVEGRNYEQYF
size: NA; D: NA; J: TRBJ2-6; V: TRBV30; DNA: TGTGCCTCCGACTCGGTCGGGGCCAACGTCCTGACTTTC; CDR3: CASDSVGANVLTF
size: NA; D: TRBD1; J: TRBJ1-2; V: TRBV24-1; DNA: TGTGCCACCAGTGATCCGGGGACAGGTGGGGTCTATGGCTACACCTTC; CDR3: CATSDPGTGGVYGYTF
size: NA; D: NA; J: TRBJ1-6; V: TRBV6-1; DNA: TGTGCCAGCAGTGAACCCTTACTAATCTGGCTGAATTCACCCCTCCACTTT; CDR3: CASSEPLLIWLNSPLHF
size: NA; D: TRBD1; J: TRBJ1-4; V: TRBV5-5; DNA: TGTGCCAGCAGCCCGGACAGGGTGCGAGGAAAACTGTTTTTT; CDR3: CASSPDRVRGKLFF
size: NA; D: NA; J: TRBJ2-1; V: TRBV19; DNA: TGTGCCACCAACAAGGAGGCTTTGAGCTCCTACAATGAGCAGTTCTTC; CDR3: CATNKEALSSYNEQFF